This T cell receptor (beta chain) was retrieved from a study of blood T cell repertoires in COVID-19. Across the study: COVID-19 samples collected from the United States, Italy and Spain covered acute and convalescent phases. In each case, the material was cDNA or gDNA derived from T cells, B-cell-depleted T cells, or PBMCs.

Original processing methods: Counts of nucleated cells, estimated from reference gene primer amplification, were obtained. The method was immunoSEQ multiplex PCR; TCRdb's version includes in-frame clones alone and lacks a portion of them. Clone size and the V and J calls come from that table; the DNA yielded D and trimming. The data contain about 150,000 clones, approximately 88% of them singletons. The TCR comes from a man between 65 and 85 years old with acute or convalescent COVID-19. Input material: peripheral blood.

The CDR3 is CAWSIRVQETQYF. The CDR3 coding sequence is TGTGCCTGGAGTATCAGGGTTCAGGAGACCCAGTACTTC. This chain connects TRBV30 to TRBJ2-5; perhaps TRBD1 as D (5 bases). The CDR3 has 13 residues. V lost 2 bases to trimming and J lost 5 bases, with 12 bases between them. Germline loops: CDR1 GTSNPN, CDR2 SVGIG (reference sequence).